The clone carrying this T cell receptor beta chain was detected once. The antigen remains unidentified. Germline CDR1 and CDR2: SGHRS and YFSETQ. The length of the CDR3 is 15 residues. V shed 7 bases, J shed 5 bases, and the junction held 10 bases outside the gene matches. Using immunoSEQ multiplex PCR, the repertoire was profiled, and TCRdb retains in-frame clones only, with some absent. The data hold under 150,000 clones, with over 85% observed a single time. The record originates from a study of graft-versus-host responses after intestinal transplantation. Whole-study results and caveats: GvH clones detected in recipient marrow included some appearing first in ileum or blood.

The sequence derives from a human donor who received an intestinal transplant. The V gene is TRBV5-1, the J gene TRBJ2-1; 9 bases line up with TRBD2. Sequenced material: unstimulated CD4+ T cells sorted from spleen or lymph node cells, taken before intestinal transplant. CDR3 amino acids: CASATLAGTNNEQFF. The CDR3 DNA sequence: TGCGCCAGCGCAACCCTAGCGGGAACAAACAATGAGCAGTTCTTC.